The 26 T cell receptor beta chains reported below all come from one sample, sequenced in a study of early T cells in non-severe SARS-CoV-2 infection. Via MiXCR, TCRdb re-called the 5' RACE reads, giving one row per CDR3 protein. The data show some 30,000 distinct CDR3 sequences, roughly 6.6% seen once. The sequenced sample consisted of whole blood. The receptors stem from an adult who was a healthcare worker with PCR-confirmed SARS-CoV-2 infection or an uninfected control (not recorded which).

In this sample, this clonotype turned up a few times. A much larger clone sits a single nucleotide away, making a read error possible. The V call is TRBV4-2, the J call TRBJ1-1; no reliable D call. This CDR3 is 14 amino acids long. Germline V gene sequence: CDR1 LGHNA, CDR2 YNFKEQ. This chain's CDR3 is CASGQDRGVTEAFF. Here the CDR3 DNA reads TGTGCCAGCGGCCAAGATCGGGGTGTGACTGAAGCTTTCTTT.

This clonotype has ten or more counts. This rearrangement joins TRBV12-3 or TRBV12-4 to TRBJ2-1; TRBD2 agrees at 8 bases. The length of the CDR3 is 15 residues. After removal of 7 bases from V and 7 bases from J, the junction contained 12 bases not matched to a gene. CDR3 residues: CASNKRSGSGNEQFF. The CDR3 coding sequence is TGTGCCAGCAATAAAAGGAGCGGGAGTGGTAATGAGCAGTTCTTC.

Comment on this clonotype: The junction shows a germline mismatch at one end, possibly a read error. The chain combines TRBV20-1 with TRBJ1-1; the D gene is possibly TRBD1 (5 bases). The CDR3 extends over 15 amino acids. Germline CDR1 is DFQATT and CDR2 is SNEGSKA (reference sequence). CDR3 coding DNA: TGCAGTGCTAGAGATAGAGGGACCCTGAACACTGAAGCTATCTTT. Amino acids: CSARDRGTLNTEAIF.

This clonotype was seen ten or more times. The chain combines TRBV4-2 with TRBJ1-2, with D maybe TRBD1 (6 bases). This CDR3 region has 13 residues. The ends were cut back, 3 bases at V and 6 bases at J, with 11 bases in the middle. Germline V gene data show CDR1 as LGHNA and CDR2 as YNFKEQ. The CDR3 is CASSQGSGDGYTF. As DNA, the CDR3 is TGTGCCAGCAGCCAGGGGTCAGGGGATGGCTACACCTTC.

Many counts were recorded for this clonotype. CDR3 sequence reads: CASSLAAANTGELFF. Here the CDR3 DNA reads TGTGCCAGCAGCTTGGCGGCGGCGAACACCGGGGAGCTGTTTTTT. The genes are TRBV7-9 and TRBJ2-2; D is ambiguous. V was pared by 3 bases and J by 0 bases, with 8 bases between. The CDR3 has 15 residues. Germline loops: CDR1 SEHNR, CDR2 FQNEAQ (reference sequence).

This clonotype has ten or more counts. The chain joins TRBV27 to TRBJ1-6, with 8 bases aligning to TRBD1. Germline V gene sequence: CDR1 MNHEY, CDR2 SMNVEV (reference sequence). CDR3 length equals 16 residues. J was trimmed by 5 bases and V by 2 bases; bases with no gene match: 5. CDR3 loop: CASSLAGTGNNSPLHF. The CDR3 region has the DNA TGTGCCAGCAGTTTAGCAGGGACAGGAAATAATTCACCCCTCCACTTT.

This clonotype was counted many times. V gene TRBV3-1 combines with J gene TRBJ2-3; D uncertain. The CDR3 runs to 14 residues. The ends were cut back, 1 base at V and 4 bases at J, with 9 bases in the middle. CDR1 LGHDT and CDR2 YNNKEL come from the germline V gene (reference sequence). The DNA for the CDR3 is TGTGCCAGCAGCCAAGCAGCCCAACCAGATACGCAGTATTTT. It encodes CASSQAAQPDTQYF.

Many counts were recorded for this clonotype. The CDR3 nucleotides read TGTGCCAGCAGCTTAGAGGTGCGGCCGAATGAGCAGTTCTTC. Translation: CASSLEVRPNEQFF. V and J are TRBV5-5 and TRBJ2-1; no clear D. The CDR3 is 14 residues long. V was cut by 2 bases and J by 7 bases, with 13 bases left in between. Germline loops: CDR1 SGHKS, CDR2 YYEKEE (reference sequence).

This clonotype was seen ten or more times. V gene TRBV20-1 combines with J gene TRBJ2-7; no clear D gene. Trimming left V 2 bases short and J 4 bases short, with 9 bases between. The CDR3 length is 12 residues. The germline CDR1 and CDR2 sequences are DFQATT and SNEGSKA (reference sequence). CDR3: CSARYRQYEQYF. In DNA, the CDR3 is TGCAGTGCTAGATATCGGCAGTACGAGCAGTACTTC.

This clonotype came up many times. The CDR3 spells CAWSATVNTEAFF. CDR3 DNA sequence: TGTGCCTGGAGTGCGACGGTGAACACTGAAGCTTTCTTT. This chain connects TRBV30 to TRBJ1-1, with D uncertain. Germline V gives CDR1 GTSNPN, CDR2 SVGIG (reference sequence). Trimming pared 1 base from V and 0 bases from J, leaving 6 bases between. The CDR3 is made up of 13 amino acids. Complete variable domain (other parts from reference TRBV30 and TRBJ1-1): SQTIHQWPATLVQPVGSPLSLECTVEGTSNPNLYWYRQAAGRGLQLLFYSVGIGQISSEVPQNLSASRPQDRQFILSSKKLLLSDSGFYLCAWSATVNTEAFFGQGTRLTVV.

This clonotype qualifies as medium-sized (0.01 to 0.1%). V and J are TRBV20-1 and TRBJ2-1; D is possibly TRBD2 (6 bases). CDR1 and CDR2 (germline): DFQATT, SNEGSKA (reference sequence). Deletions cut 2 bases from V and 7 bases from J, with 15 bases between. The CDR3 has 14 amino acids. This CDR3 is CSARLFNSGNEQFF. The CDR3 DNA is TGCAGTGCTAGACTTTTCAATAGCGGAAATGAGCAGTTCTTC.

V gene TRBV6-2 or TRBV6-3 combines with J gene TRBJ2-2, with D hard to call. The ends were cut back, 2 bases at V and 2 bases at J, with 12 bases in the middle. CDR3 length: 16 residues. The germline V gene has CDR1 MNHEY and CDR2 SVGEGT. The CDR3 region is CASSYTAAGNTGELFF. The DNA for the CDR3 is TGTGCCAGCAGTTACACGGCAGCTGGAAACACCGGGGAGCTGTTTTTT.

This clonotype was detected only a few times. The chain has TRBV5-6 and TRBJ2-2; D gene ambiguous. V dropped 2 bases and J dropped 3 bases, with 8 bases sitting between them. CDR3 length: 14 residues. Germline CDR1 reads SGHDT; CDR2 reads YYEEEE. CDR3 coding DNA: TGTGCCAGCAGCTTACTATCCCACACCGGGGAGCTGTTTTTT. This encodes CASSLLSHTGELFF.

This clonotype showed up many times. This sequence joins TRBV18 and TRBJ2-7, with 8 bases that match TRBD2. The ends lost 5 bases at V and 1 base at J; junction bases unmatched: 7. The germline V gene encodes CDR1 KGHSH and CDR2 LQKENI. The CDR3 is 15 residues long. The chain's CDR3 is CASSSQGTRSYEQYF. CDR3 nucleotide sequence: TGTGCCAGCTCATCCCAGGGGACTAGGTCCTACGAGCAGTACTTC.

This clonotype has ten or more counts. This sequence joins TRBV6-6 and TRBJ1-1; perhaps TRBD1 as D (6 bases). Germline-derived CDR1 and CDR2 are MNHNY and SVGAGI (reference sequence). Trimming cost V 4 bases and J 4 bases, with 13 bases left between them. The CDR3 loop spans 14 amino acids. The CDR3 loop is CASSSGGRVTEAFF. CDR3 DNA sequence: TGTGCCAGCAGTTCCGGGGGGCGGGTCACTGAAGCTTTCTTT.

This clonotype is judged medium-sized. The chain recombines TRBV20-1 with TRBJ2-2; D may correspond to TRBD1 or TRBD2 (5 bases each). This CDR3 region has 14 residues. Trimming took off 5 bases at V and 5 bases at J, with 15 bases between the two ends. CDR1 DFQATT and CDR2 SNEGSKA come from the germline V gene (reference sequence). CDR3 sequence: CSAPKRGDTGELFF. CDR3 sequence (DNA): TGCAGTGCTCCGAAGAGAGGGGATACCGGGGAGCTGTTTTTT.

This chain links TRBV6-2 or TRBV6-3 with TRBJ2-2; 13 bases line up with TRBD2. The CDR3 sequence is 16 residues long. Germline assignment: CDR1 MNHEY and CDR2 SVGEGT. J gave up 7 bases and V 6 bases, and 8 bases lay outside the gene matches. CDR3 loop: CASSLTSGRNGGELFF. CDR3 sequence (DNA): TGTGCCAGCAGCCTGACTAGCGGGAGGAACGGCGGGGAGCTGTTTTTT.

V is TRBV6-5 and J is TRBJ1-2, with a tentative D call TRBD1 (5 bases). V lost 2 bases, J lost 4 bases, and 11 bases lay in between. Germline V gene data show CDR1 as MNHEY and CDR2 as SVGAGI. CDR3 length: 14 residues. In DNA, the CDR3 is TGTGCCAGCAGTTACCTAACAGGACCCTATGGCTACACCTTC. Its translation: CASSYLTGPYGYTF.

This clonotype was seen ten or more times. This rearrangement joins TRBV4-2 to TRBJ2-4; 7 bases match TRBD2. CDR3 length equals 15 residues. Per the germline V gene, CDR1 is LGHNA and CDR2 is YNFKEQ. Unmatched junction bases numbered 6, after V lost 3 bases and J lost 4 bases. CDR3 region: CASSQGSGIKNIQYF. DNA of the CDR3: TGTGCCAGCAGCCAGGGCAGCGGGATAAAAAACATTCAGTACTTC.

In the case of this clonotype: A much bigger clone sits one base away, suggesting this may be a read error. This chain joins TRBV12-3 or TRBV12-4 and TRBJ1-1, with no clear D. CDR3 length: 14 residues. The CDR3 DNA reads TGTACCAGCAGTTTTAGGCGGATGAACACTGAAGCTTTCTTT. Its protein is CTSSFRRMNTEAFF.

This clonotype came up many times. The chain employs TRBV20-1 and TRBJ1-1; D ambiguous. The germline CDR1 and CDR2 sequences are DFQATT and SNEGSKA (reference sequence). Trimming cost V 3 bases and J 5 bases, with 16 bases left between them. The CDR3 is made up of 14 amino acids. DNA for the CDR3: TGCAGTGCTAGTCTCCGGACCTTAAAAACTGAAGCTTTCTTT. Translation gives CSASLRTLKTEAFF.

This clonotype has a count of ten or more. This rearrangement joins TRBV12-3 or TRBV12-4 to TRBJ2-5; possibly TRBD2 for D (5 bases). The CDR3 is 15 amino acids. Trimming pared 7 bases from V and 3 bases from J, leaving 18 bases between. This chain's CDR3 is CASTLRDGGEETQYF. The CDR3 DNA is TGTGCCAGCACCCTGAGGGATGGCGGTGAAGAGACCCAGTACTTC.

This clonotype showed up many times. The gene calls are TRBV5-1 and TRBJ2-1; 9 bases fit TRBD2. The V segment lost 3 bases and the J segment 6 bases; nucleotides outside the gene matches: 7. The CDR3 has 15 residues. From germline, CDR1 is SGHRS and CDR2 YFSETQ. Here the CDR3 DNA reads TGCGCCAGCAGCTCGGCCCCTAGCGGGATCAATGAGCAGTTCTTC. Translated, it gives CASSSAPSGINEQFF.

This clonotype has a handful of counts. The rearrangement uses TRBV24-1 and TRBJ1-1, with D possibly being TRBD1 (5 bases). Germline values: CDR1 KGHDR, CDR2 SFDVKD. V lost 5 bases and J 2 bases, leaving 11 bases between the germline ends. The CDR3 has 14 amino acids. CDR3 sequence: CATSVGGVNTEAFF. The CDR3 DNA reads TGTGCCACCAGTGTGGGGGGGGTTAACACTGAAGCTTTCTTT.

This clonotype was recorded at least ten times. The rearrangement joins TRBV20-1 to TRBJ1-6; unclear D gene. The ends were cut back, 2 bases at V and 10 bases at J, with 15 bases in the middle. The CDR3 is 14 residues long. In germline, CDR1 is DFQATT, CDR2 SNEGSKA (reference sequence). The CDR3 DNA reads as TGCAGTGCTAGAAGGTCCAGGTCAGACTCACCCCTCCACTTT. Amino acid sequence: CSARRSRSDSPLHF.

This clonotype was seen ten or more times. The rearrangement links TRBV20-1 to TRBJ1-1; TRBD1 aligns across 9 bases. CDR1 DFQATT and CDR2 SNEGSKA come from the germline V gene (reference sequence). The CDR3 consists of 15 residues. J lost 0 bases, V lost 6 bases, and 8 bases had no gene match. CDR3 region: CSARRGTGMNTEAFF. CDR3 nucleotide sequence: TGCAGTGCGAGGCGCGGGACAGGGATGAACACTGAAGCTTTCTTT.